These 25 T cell receptor beta chains were all obtained from the same sample, sequenced in a study of regulatory T cells in long-lasting Graves disease. CDR3 regions were amplified by Arm-PCR using iRepertoire HTBI primers to build TCR beta libraries. TCRdb reanalysed the multiplex PCR reads using MiXCR and keeps one entry per CDR3 protein. Of about 370,000 distinct CDR3 sequences listed, roughly a sixth are singletons. The time point: newly diagnosed GD, antithyroid drugs for less than 3 months. PBMC RNA served as the TCR library source. The source material was peripheral blood mononuclear cells (PBMCs), sampled at new diagnosis, from a patient treated with antithyroid drugs. The source of these receptors is a female donor with Graves disease.

This clonotype has ten or more counts. The rearrangement links TRBV29-1 to TRBJ1-5; TRBD1 aligns across 10 bases. The CDR3 sequence is 14 residues long. Trimming cost V 4 bases and J 7 bases; bases outside gene matches: 7. CDR1 SQVTM and CDR2 ANQGSEA come from the germline V gene. CDR3 sequence: CSVATGTGDQPQHF. In DNA, the CDR3 is TGCAGCGTTGCTACCGGGACAGGGGACCAGCCCCAGCATTTT.

Many counts were recorded for this clonotype. The rearrangement uses TRBV20-1 and TRBJ1-1; 7 bases line up with TRBD1. Germline assignment: CDR1 DFQATT and CDR2 SNEGSKA (reference sequence). The CDR3 is made up of 14 amino acids. J was trimmed by 3 bases and V by 3 bases; bases with no gene match: 7. This CDR3 is CSASERQGYTEAFF. Here the CDR3 DNA reads TGCAGTGCTAGCGAACGACAGGGCTACACTGAAGCTTTCTTT.

This clonotype was counted only a few times. V usage is TRBV5-1 and J usage is TRBJ1-3; D is unresolved. V lost 0 bases to trimming and J lost 3 bases, with 7 bases between them. The CDR3 loop spans 14 amino acids. The germline gives CDR1 SGHRS, CDR2 YFSETQ. For the CDR3, the DNA is TGCGCCAGCAGCTTGGCCAGTTTTGGAAACACCATATATTTT. Protein sequence: CASSLASFGNTIYF.

This clonotype has more than one count but fewer than ten. This sequence joins TRBV6-2 or TRBV6-3 and TRBJ1-2; the D is unclear. Trimming shortened V by 7 bases and J by 4 bases, and 25 bases separated the two germline ends. The CDR3 is 17 residues long. Germline V gene data show CDR1 as MNHEY and CDR2 as SVGEGT. CDR3 nucleotide sequence: TGTGCCAGCACCCTCATCGAGACGCCCGGACGGGGCTATGGCTACACCTTC. It specifies CASTLIETPGRGYGYTF.

This clonotype was seen a handful of times. The V and J genes are TRBV4-1 and TRBJ2-1; D unresolved. V was pared by 4 bases and J by 6 bases, with 13 bases between. The CDR3 length is 14 residues. Looked up from germline, CDR1 is MGHRA and CDR2 is YSYEKL. The CDR3 DNA reads as TGCGCCAGCAGCCCACCTAAGGATACCAATGAGCAGTTCTTC. Its translation: CASSPPKDTNEQFF.

This clonotype has ten or more counts. CDR3 amino acids: CASSYSIPPGRNTEAFF. CDR3 DNA sequence: TGTGCCAGCAGTTACTCGATCCCTCCAGGGCGAAACACTGAAGCTTTCTTT. The chain uses TRBV6-5 and TRBJ1-1; TRBD1 is a possible D gene (5 bases). This CDR3 comprises 17 residues. Germline V gene sequence: CDR1 MNHEY, CDR2 SVGAGI. The ends were cut back, 0 bases at V and 2 bases at J, with 16 bases in the middle.

This clonotype was observed many times. The chain couples TRBV6-1 to TRBJ2-5; D gene uncertain. Germline V CDR1 and CDR2: MNHNS, SASEGT. Trimming stripped 3 bases from V and 0 bases from J, with 11 bases between. The CDR3 loop spans 15 amino acids. The CDR3 DNA reads as TGTGCCAGCAGTGACTCCTTGAGGTACCAAGAGACCCAGTACTTC. This encodes CASSDSLRYQETQYF.

This clonotype was counted ten times or more. The genes are TRBV29-1 and TRBJ1-2; no firm D call. CDR1 is SQVTM, CDR2 ANQGSEA, per germline. Deletions cut 0 bases from V and 7 bases from J, with 12 bases between. CDR3 length equals 13 residues. CDR3: CSVEDDWATGYTF. CDR3 nucleotide sequence: TGCAGCGTTGAAGATGACTGGGCAACTGGCTACACCTTC.

This clonotype was seen at least ten times. The V call is TRBV4-1, the J call TRBJ1-3; D not certain. Germline V lookup: CDR1 MGHRA, CDR2 YSYEKL. V lost 0 bases, J lost 0 bases, and 9 bases lay in between. The CDR3 spans 16 residues. This chain's CDR3 is CASSQDRFSSGNTIYF. The CDR3 DNA is TGCGCCAGCAGCCAAGATAGGTTCAGCTCTGGAAACACCATATATTTT.

The chain uses TRBV7-2 and TRBJ2-3, with 10 bases lining up with TRBD2. The end of the DNA is better explained by TRBJ2-5, so the J call may be wrong. The CDR3 contains 15 residues. Germline V gene sequence: CDR1 SGHTA, CDR2 FQGNSA. The CDR3 protein is CASSLGPSGRANQYF. DNA for the CDR3: TGTGCCAGCAGCTTGGGTCCAAGCGGGAGGGCTAACCAGTACTTC.

Note on this clonotype: With a far larger clone one base away, a read error is the likely cause. This chain links TRBV6-9 with TRBJ1-1; D ambiguous. The CDR3 runs 13 residues. From germline, CDR1 is MNHGY and CDR2 SVAAGI. The CDR3 region is CASSYWQNTEASF. The CDR3 DNA sequence: TGTGCCAGCAGTTACTGGCAGAACACTGAAGCTTCCTTT.

At least ten counts were recorded for this clonotype. The J gene is TRBJ1-1, the V gene TRBV29-1; D is perhaps TRBD1 (5 bases). Germline CDR1 is SQVTM and CDR2 is ANQGSEA. There are 13 residues in the CDR3. V lost 3 bases to trimming and J lost 0 bases, with 8 bases between them. The CDR3 here is CSVDGAMNTEAFF. DNA for the CDR3: TGCAGCGTTGACGGGGCTATGAACACTGAAGCTTTCTTT.

This clonotype was seen repeatedly, ten times or more. In DNA form, the CDR3 reads TGTGCCAGCAGCGTAGGACAGGGGATACAGGGGGCTGAAGCTTTCTTT. Protein: CASSVGQGIQGAEAFF. This chain connects TRBV9 to TRBJ1-1, with 8 positions matching TRBD1. The CDR3 covers 16 residues. From germline, CDR1 is SGDLS and CDR2 YYNGEE. J lost 6 bases, V lost 0 bases, and 10 bases had no gene match. Looking up the rest from reference TRBV9 and TRBJ1-1 gives the full variable domain: DSGVTQTPKHLITATGQRVTLRCSPRSGDLSVYWYQQSLDQGLQFLIQYYNGEERAKGNILERFSAQQFPDLHSELNLSSLELGDSALYFCASSVGQGIQGAEAFFGQGTRLTVV.

This chain joins TRBV28 and TRBJ2-2; no definite D call. Deletions cut 2 bases from V and 7 bases from J, with 14 bases between. Per the germline V gene, CDR1 is MDHEN and CDR2 is SYDVKM. CDR3 length equals 15 residues. The DNA for the CDR3 is TGTGCCAGCAGTTTAGCTCTCCAGACCATCGGGGAGCTGTTTTTT. The encoded protein is CASSLALQTIGELFF.

In the case of this clonotype: Since a much larger clone is just one base distant, this may be a read error. This chain links TRBV28 with TRBJ1-1; unclear D gene. V was trimmed by 6 bases and J by 7 bases, leaving 15 bases between them. The CDR3 is 13 residues long. The germline gives CDR1 MDHEN, CDR2 SYDVKM. The CDR3 sequence is CASRPRVTSEAFF. As DNA, the CDR3 is TGTGCCAGCAGGCCGCGCGTAACTAGTGAAGCTTTCTTT.

This clonotype appeared a few times. Germline and junction disagree at one end, which may indicate a read error. V and J are TRBV3-1 and TRBJ2-5, with D hard to call. The CDR3 is 14 residues long. Per germline, CDR1 LGHDT and CDR2 YNNKEL (reference sequence). Here the CDR3 DNA reads TGTGCCAGCAGCCAAGATTGGGTCCTAGAGACCCAGTGCTTC. The encoded protein is CASSQDWVLETQCF.

Only one count was recorded for this clonotype. This chain links TRBV11-2 with TRBJ2-7, with TRBD2 matching over 14 bases. With V trimmed by 3 bases and J by 5 bases, 12 bases remained unmatched. CDR1 SGHAT and CDR2 FQNNGV come from the germline V gene. The CDR3 is made up of 18 amino acids. Written as DNA, the CDR3 is TGTGCCAGCAGCTTCGCCGGGACTAGCGGGAGTAAGGGCGACGAGCAGTACTTC. It yields the protein CASSFAGTSGSKGDEQYF. Full variable domain (outside the CDR3, taken from reference TRBV11-2 and TRBJ2-7): EAGVAQSPRYKIIEKRQSVAFWCNPISGHATLYWYQQILGQGPKLLIQFQNNGVVDDSQLPKDRFSAERLKGVDSTLKIQPAKLEDSAVYLCASSFAGTSGSKGDEQYFGPGTRLTVT.

This clonotype was counted ten times or more. V is TRBV2 and J is TRBJ2-6; D assignment may be TRBD1 or TRBD2 (6 bases each). V shed 7 bases and J shed 0 bases, with 13 bases lying between them. Germline V gene lookup returns CDR1 SNHLY and CDR2 FYNNEI. The length of the CDR3 is 16 residues. DNA for the CDR3: TGTGCCAGCATGTTCGAGGGGGGCTCTGGGGCCAACGTCCTGACTTTC. The encoded protein is CASMFEGGSGANVLTF.

This clonotype was picked up many times. The chain carries TRBV27 and TRBJ2-3; no clear D. This CDR3 has 14 residues. The V gene's germline CDR1 is MNHEY and CDR2 SMNVEV (reference sequence). Deletions cut 6 bases from V and 5 bases from J, with 15 bases between. The CDR3 DNA reads as TGTGCCAGCAGCTCCAACCGGGCCAAAGATACGCAGTATTTT. Translation: CASSSNRAKDTQYF.

This clonotype was picked up a small number of times. This chain joins TRBV27 and TRBJ2-2; no clear D gene. The CDR3 has 11 amino acids. Germline V gene data show CDR1 as MNHEY and CDR2 as SMNVEV (reference sequence). Trimming removed 1 base from V and 7 bases from J, with 1 base in between. The CDR3 nucleotides read TGTGCCAGCAGTTTATTCGGGGAGCTGTTTTTT. Its protein is CASSLFGELFF.

The table lists this clonotype with many counts. This chain joins TRBV29-1 and TRBJ2-7; perhaps TRBD2 as D (5 bases). The germline V gene has CDR1 SQVTM and CDR2 ANQGSEA. This CDR3 region has 13 residues. V lost 4 bases and J 0 bases, leaving 10 bases between the germline ends. This CDR3 reads CSVGRRLSYEQYF. CDR3 DNA sequence: TGCAGCGTTGGACGGAGGCTCTCCTACGAGCAGTACTTC.

In its sample, this clonotype was seen many times. This chain connects TRBV5-5 to TRBJ1-4; D is ambiguous. Germline CDR1 SGHKS, CDR2 YYEKEE (reference sequence). The CDR3 runs to 15 residues. The V end was cut by 4 bases, the J end by 5 bases, with 15 bases between. CDR3 sequence reads: CASSPPVGGNEKLFF. DNA of the CDR3: TGTGCCAGCAGCCCACCTGTGGGTGGGAATGAAAAACTGTTTTTT.

The gene calls are TRBV20-1 and TRBJ2-7, with TRBD2 matching over 8 bases. Germline V CDR1 and CDR2: DFQATT, SNEGSKA (reference sequence). This CDR3 spans 14 amino acids. V shed 5 bases, J shed 1 base, and the junction held 7 bases outside the gene matches. The CDR3 region is CSASRTSPSYEQYF. CDR3 sequence (DNA): TGCAGTGCTTCGCGGACTAGCCCGTCCTACGAGCAGTACTTC.

This clonotype came up many times. V and J are TRBV28 and TRBJ2-1, with D uncertain. V was trimmed by 5 bases and J by 8 bases, leaving 16 bases between them. Germline lookup yields CDR1 MDHEN and CDR2 SYDVKM. The CDR3 has 14 residues. The CDR3 is CASSPHQELDEQFF. For the CDR3, the DNA is TGTGCCAGCAGTCCCCACCAAGAGTTGGATGAGCAGTTCTTC.

The V and J genes are TRBV5-5 and TRBJ1-5, with D tentatively TRBD1 (5 bases). The CDR3 has 14 residues. Germline assignment: CDR1 SGHKS and CDR2 YYEKEE (reference sequence). Trimming pared 1 base from V and 6 bases from J, leaving 11 bases between. CDR3 residues: CASSLSSGSQPQHF. CDR3 sequence (DNA): TGTGCCAGCAGCTTGTCATCAGGGTCTCAGCCCCAGCATTTT.